The T cell receptor (beta chain) described here comes from a study of cytomegalovirus exposure and HLA in healthy donors. Overall study findings and caveats: A later analysis found TCR association rates differed by HLA locus, highest for DRB1 and lowest for HLA-C. There were some public TCRs occurring in many donors, but most TCR sequences were rare.

The CDR3 loop spans 15 amino acids. In germline, CDR1 is SQVTM, CDR2 ANQGSEA. V was clipped by 7 bases and J by 0 bases, with 13 bases between them. Use of 60 Vbeta and 13 Jbeta primers characterized the PCR. Sequenced by immunoSEQ multiplex PCR; TCRdb stores in-frame clones only, minus some. The table shows about 110,000 clones, with 79% occurring only once. This clone was counted once. The antigen is unknown. The chain uses TRBV29-1 and TRBJ2-6; a possible D gene is TRBD2 (6 bases). This TCR derives from a man aged 30-40 years in good health and CMV-seropositive. Sequenced input: PBMCs. The CDR3: CSARDSNSGANVLTF. CDR3 nucleotide sequence: TGCAGCGCCCGGGACTCGAACTCTGGGGCCAACGTCCTGACTTTC.